The sequence of this TCR beta chain was determined in a study of blood T cell repertoires in COVID-19. Which cohort a participant joined came from the clinical history participants gave. Symptom resolution, clearance, or two negative PCRs marked donors in Cohort 3 as recovered. Profiling relied on immunoSEQ multiplex PCR, and the TCRdb table lists in-frame clones only, not all of them. The sample shows about 250,000 clones, 84% of them seen only once. The germline V and J ends were trimmed by 1 base and 3 bases, with 11 bases remaining between them. Germline V gene sequence: CDR1 SGHRS, CDR2 YFSETQ. This CDR3 is 15 amino acids long. This clone was counted ten times or more.

This receptor was identified in a man between 45 and 60 years old who had recovered from COVID-19. The sample taken for sequencing was PBMCs or T cells enriched from blood (not recorded which). This chain joins TRBV5-1 and TRBJ2-1; a weak D match, TRBD2 (5 bases). The CDR3 bases are TGCGCCAGCAGCTTGACTAGGGCCAACTACAATGAGCAGTTCTTC. Encoded protein: CASSLTRANYNEQFF.